Sequencing of this T cell receptor beta chain was carried out in a study of cytomegalovirus exposure and HLA in healthy donors. Broader study findings: Reportedly, cytomegalovirus status was diagnosed with high sensitivity and specificity. Usually a TCR sequence was rare, but some public TCRs were found in many donors.

This clone was seen only once. Its antigen is not known. Primers included in the PCR were 60 Vbeta and 13 Jbeta primers. Only in-frame clones appear in the TCRdb table, and some are missing; sequencing was by immunoSEQ multiplex PCR. The sample shows around 160,000 clones, about 73% of them seen only once. CDR3 length equals 15 residues. Per germline, CDR1 SGHRS and CDR2 YFSETQ. Unmatched junction bases numbered 3, after V lost 4 bases and J lost 2 bases. This clonotype originated in a man aged 40-50 years in good health and CMV-seropositive. This chain connects TRBV5-1 to TRBJ2-7, with 13 bases matching TRBD2. The sample taken for sequencing was PBMCs. CDR3 protein: CASSTTSGRAYEQYF. Here the CDR3 DNA reads TGCGCCAGCAGCACAACTAGCGGGAGGGCCTACGAGCAGTACTTC.